A single sample is the source of the 8 T cell receptor beta chains below, sequenced in a study of cytomegalovirus exposure and HLA in healthy donors. The PCR used 60 Vbeta and 13 Jbeta primers. Here immunoSEQ multiplex PCR was the method, and the copy in TCRdb shows in-frame clones only, minus some. This sample carries fewer than 250,000 clones, 75% to 80% of them seen once, and the ten largest clones take approximately 1.8%. The source material was PBMCs. The receptors originated from a male donor in good health and CMV-seronegative.

This chain joins TRBV18 and TRBJ2-7, with 8 bases aligning to TRBD1. The CDR3 spans 17 residues. Germline V gives CDR1 KGHSH, CDR2 LQKENI. Trimming at V came to 2 bases and at J to 0 bases, leaving 9 bases not matched to a gene. Here the CDR3 DNA reads TGTGCCAGCTCACCAGCACGCGGGACAGGAAGCTCCTACGAGCAGTACTTC. As protein: CASSPARGTGSSYEQYF.

Turning to this clone: Other nucleotide sequences in the sample specify the same CDR3. This sequence joins TRBV30 and TRBJ2-7, with 8 bases lining up with TRBD2. This CDR3 spans 14 amino acids. Per the germline V gene, CDR1 is GTSNPN and CDR2 is SVGIG (reference sequence). V lost 3 bases, J lost 4 bases, and 8 bases stayed unmatched. Here the CDR3 reads CAWSVRGGRYEQYF. For the CDR3, the DNA is TGTGCCTGGAGCGTCCGGGGGGGGCGGTACGAGCAGTACTTC.

This chain links TRBV2 with TRBJ2-1, with TRBD2 matching over 10 bases. CDR3 size: 15 residues. Germline V lookup: CDR1 SNHLY, CDR2 FYNNEI. V lost 5 bases and J lost 4; bases outside the gene matches: 5. DNA for the CDR3: TGTGCCAGCAGTCGGACTAGCGGTTTATACAATGAGCAGTTCTTC. As protein: CASSRTSGLYNEQFF.

V is TRBV5-1 and J is TRBJ2-7, with 9 bases that match TRBD1. CDR3 length: 15 residues. J was trimmed by 0 bases and V by 4 bases; bases with no gene match: 5. CDR1 and CDR2 (germline): SGHRS, YFSETQ. Written as DNA, the CDR3 is TGCGCCAGCAGCCATGGGACAGGGAGCTCCTACGAGCAGTACTTC. The encoded protein is CASSHGTGSSYEQYF.

This chain connects TRBV5-1 to TRBJ2-7; 8 nucleotides match TRBD1. Germline-derived CDR1 and CDR2 are SGHRS and YFSETQ. V shed 2 bases, J shed 5 bases, and the junction held 6 bases outside the gene matches. The CDR3 spans 14 residues. CDR3 sequence: CASSLGTGVHEQYF. CDR3 nucleotide sequence: TGCGCCAGCAGCTTAGGGACAGGTGTCCACGAGCAGTACTTC. Together with reference TRBV5-1 and TRBJ2-7, the CDR3 gives the full variable domain: KAGVTQTPRYLIKTRGQQVTLSCSPISGHRSVSWYQQTPGQGLQFLFEYFSETQRNKGNFPGRFSGRQFSNSRSEMNVSTLELGDSALYLCASSLGTGVHEQYFGPGTRLTVT.

About this clone: The junction departs from germline at one end; a sequencing error may be responsible. The chain employs TRBV7-7 and TRBJ2-3; 7 positions match TRBD1. This CDR3 has 14 amino acids. The germline gives CDR1 SSHAT, CDR2 FNYEAQ (reference sequence). Here the CDR3 reads CASSLGTGADTQYF. CDR3 DNA: TGTGCTAGCAGCCTCGGAACAGGGGCAGATACGCAGTATTTT.

The CDR3 nucleotides are TGTGCCAGCTCAACCCGCCAGGGGGCAGATGAGCAGTTCTTC. Amino acids: CASSTRQGADEQFF. This chain connects TRBV18 to TRBJ2-1; TRBD1 aligns across 8 bases. The CDR3 is 14 amino acids. V was clipped by 5 bases and J by 8 bases; unmatched bases: 8. Germline V gives CDR1 KGHSH, CDR2 LQKENI.

This sequence joins TRBV6-5 and TRBJ2-7; 7 bases match TRBD1. The CDR3 loop spans 12 amino acids. Germline CDR1 reads MNHEY; CDR2 reads SVGAGI. Losses at the gene ends were 5 bases for V and 6 bases for J; bases not matched to a gene: 4. The CDR3 here is CASSQAGGEQYF. In DNA form, the CDR3 reads TGTGCCAGCAGTCAGGCAGGGGGCGAGCAGTACTTC.